Listed below are T cell receptor beta chains from one sample, sequenced in a study of blood T cells in healthy people across ages. One entry per CDR3 protein, called by TCRdb with MiXCR from the 5' RACE reads. Among around 1.5 million distinct CDR3 sequences listed, approximately 38% were seen once. The specimen sequenced was blood. These receptors were obtained from a woman younger than 35 in good health. Both conserved end residues are trimmed from each CDR3. D genes are given only for firm matches.

d_call	v_call	j_call	cdr3_aa
-	TRBV25-1	TRBJ2-4	ASSESTLAKNIQY
-	TRBV7-9	TRBJ1-1	ASSLLRDSRMDTEAF
-	TRBV4-2	TRBJ1-1	ASSQEGGISGEAF
TRBD1	TRBV7-2	TRBJ1-1	ASRQRTGVVDTEAF
TRBD2	TRBV5-1	TRBJ2-5	ASSPGSAGGFAETQY
TRBD1	TRBV7-6	TRBJ2-1	ASSPIIRDRPYNEQF
-	TRBV20-1	TRBJ2-7	SAPSIPTYEQY
TRBD2	TRBV6-5	TRBJ2-7	AVGASGRMNEQY
TRBD2	TRBV28	TRBJ2-4	ASSSSGMVQY
-	TRBV3-1	TRBJ2-1	ASSQRAQLGKGYNEQF
-	TRBV21-1	TRBJ1-2	ASSNLSTEAPYYGYT
-	TRBV6-6	TRBJ2-2	ASSYGDSRTGELF
TRBD2	TRBV7-2	TRBJ2-7	ASSFGGTVGKETRY
-	TRBV6-1	TRBJ2-7	ASSGWSYEQY